This T cell receptor beta chain originates from a study of early T cells in non-severe SARS-CoV-2 infection. Using its own MiXCR run on the 5' RACE reads, TCRdb lists one record per CDR3 protein. The sample holds about 76,000 distinct CDR3 sequences, around 15% seen once. The ends were cut back, 0 bases at V and 1 base at J, with 7 bases in the middle. The CDR3 extends over 14 amino acids. This clonotype appeared a single time. The sequence came from an adult who was a healthcare worker with PCR-confirmed SARS-CoV-2 infection or an uninfected control (not recorded which). The source material was whole blood. The genes are TRBV12-3 or TRBV12-4 and TRBJ2-7; D is undetermined. CDR3 residues: CASSLAPFSYEQYF. The CDR3 DNA reads as TGTGCCAGCAGTTTAGCGCCGTTTTCCTACGAGCAGTACTTC.